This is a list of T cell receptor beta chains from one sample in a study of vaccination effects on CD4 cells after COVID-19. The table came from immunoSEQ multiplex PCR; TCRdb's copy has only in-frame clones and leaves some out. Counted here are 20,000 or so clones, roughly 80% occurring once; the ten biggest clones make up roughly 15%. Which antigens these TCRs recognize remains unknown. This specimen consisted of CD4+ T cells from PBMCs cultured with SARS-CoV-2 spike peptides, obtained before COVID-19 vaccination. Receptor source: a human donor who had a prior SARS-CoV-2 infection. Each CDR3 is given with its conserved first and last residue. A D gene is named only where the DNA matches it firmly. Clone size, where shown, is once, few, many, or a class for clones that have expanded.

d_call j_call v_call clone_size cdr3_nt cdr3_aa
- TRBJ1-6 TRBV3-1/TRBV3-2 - TGTGCCAGCAGTCATGGACGGCTCCTAAGCTCCTATAATTCACCCCTCCACTTT CASSHGRLLSSYNSPLHF
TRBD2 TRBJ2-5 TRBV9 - TGTGCCAGCAGCATCGGACTAGCGGGGGGCATCCAAGAGACCCAGTACTTC CASSIGLAGGIQETQYF
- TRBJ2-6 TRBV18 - TGTGCCAGCTCACCGGTCGGAGGGCCGGGGGCCAACGTCCTGACTTTC CASSPVGGPGANVLTF
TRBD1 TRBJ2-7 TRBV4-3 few TGCGCCAGCAGCCAAGCTGCGGGACAGGGACGCGAGCAGTACTTC CASSQAAGQGREQYF
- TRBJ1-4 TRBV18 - TGTGCCAGCTCACGAGAAATCCTAGGTCAGTCGGGCGAAAAACTGTTTTTT CASSREILGQSGEKLFF
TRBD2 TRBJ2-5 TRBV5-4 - TGTGCCAGCAGCTTGGGTAGGGCTAGCGGGGGGATTGAGACCCAGTACTTC CASSLGRASGGIETQYF
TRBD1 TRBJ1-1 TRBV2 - TGTGCCAGCATAGTGGAAGGGGGCTACACTGAAGCTTTCTTT CASIVEGGYTEAFF
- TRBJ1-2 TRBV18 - TGTGCCAGCTCACCACCGTCTGATGGGCCTTCTAACTATGGCTACACCTTC CASSPPSDGPSNYGYTF
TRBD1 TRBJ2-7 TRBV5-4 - TGTGCCAGCAGCGAGTCAGGGGGAGCCCCCTACGAGCAGTACTTC CASSESGGAPYEQYF
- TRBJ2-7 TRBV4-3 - TGCGCCAGCAGCCACAGCGGGACAGGCTCCTACGAGCAGTACTTC CASSHSGTGSYEQYF
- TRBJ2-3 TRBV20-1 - TGCAGTGCTGCCCTCACAGATACGCAGTATTTT CSAALTDTQYF
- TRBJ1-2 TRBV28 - TGTGCCAGCACCCGGGTGGGCAGGGCGTCCTATGGCTACACCTTC CASTRVGRASYGYTF
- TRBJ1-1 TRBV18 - TGTGCCAGCTCACCACCCCAGCGAACTGAAGCTTTCTTT CASSPPQRTEAFF
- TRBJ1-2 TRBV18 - TGTGCCAGCTCACCACCGGGCAGGGCTTATGGCTACACCTTC CASSPPGRAYGYTF
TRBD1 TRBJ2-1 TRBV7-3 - TGTGCCAGCAGCCCCCCCCCACGACAGGGTAATGAGCAGTTCTTC CASSPPPRQGNEQFF
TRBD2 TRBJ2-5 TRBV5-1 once TGCGCCAGCAGCCCACTTAGCGGGGGGGATCGAGAGACCCAGTACTTC CASSPLSGGDRETQYF
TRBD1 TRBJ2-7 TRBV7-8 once TGTGCCAGCAGCTCATATCGTCACAGGGGGGCATACGAGCAGTACTTC CASSSYRHRGAYEQYF
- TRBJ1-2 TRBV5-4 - TGTGCCAGCAGCTTGGGACAACTCCGGTCTAACTATGGCTACACCTTC CASSLGQLRSNYGYTF
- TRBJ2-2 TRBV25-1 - TGTGCCAGCAGTGAATATCACGGCCGGCCGAACACCGGGGAGCTGTTTTTT CASSEYHGRPNTGELFF
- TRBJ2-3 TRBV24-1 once TGTGCCACCCAAGACCCCAGCACAGATACGCAGTATTTT CATQDPSTDTQYF
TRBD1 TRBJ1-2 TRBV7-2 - TGTGCCAGCAGCTTGTTAGGGACAGTTGACTATGGCTACACCTTC CASSLLGTVDYGYTF
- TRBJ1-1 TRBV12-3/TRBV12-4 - TGTGCCAGCAGTTTGGTCCAGGGGGAAGCTTTCTTT CASSLVQGEAFF
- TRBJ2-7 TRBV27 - TGTGCCAGCAGTTTGGTTGGTCTAGCGTCCGAGCAGTACTTC CASSLVGLASEQYF
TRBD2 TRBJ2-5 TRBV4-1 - TGCGCCAGCAGCCAAGTCGGCCGACTAGCGGGGGGGCGGGAGACCCAGTACTTC CASSQVGRLAGGRETQYF
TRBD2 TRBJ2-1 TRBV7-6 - TGTGCCAGCAGCTTAGCGGCTAGCGGGGACAATGAGCAGTTCTTC CASSLAASGDNEQFF
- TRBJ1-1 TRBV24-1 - TGTGCCACCAGTGTACTTCGAATCAGGATGGGCACTGAAGCTTTCTTT CATSVLRIRMGTEAFF
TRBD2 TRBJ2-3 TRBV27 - TGTGCCAGCAGTTCAATCCCCGGGACTAGCGGCAGGAATACGCAGTATTTT CASSSIPGTSGRNTQYF
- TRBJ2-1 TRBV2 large TGTGCCAGCACCGACGTAGGGCGGGCCCGCTATGAGCAGTTCTTC CASTDVGRARYEQFF
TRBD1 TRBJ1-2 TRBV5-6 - TGTGCCAGCAGCTGGCAGGGGGACGGCTACACCTTC CASSWQGDGYTF
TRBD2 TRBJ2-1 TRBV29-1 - TGCAGCGTTGAACTAGCGGGCAACTTTTACTCCTACAATGAGCAGTTCTTC CSVELAGNFYSYNEQFF
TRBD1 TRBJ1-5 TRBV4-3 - TGCGCCAGCAGCCAAGAATTCGGACAGGGAAGACAGCCCCAGCATTTT CASSQEFGQGRQPQHF
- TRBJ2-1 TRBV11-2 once TGTGCCAGCAGAGAATTTAGCGGCTACAATGAGCAGTTCTTC CASREFSGYNEQFF
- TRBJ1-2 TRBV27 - TGTGCCAGCAGTTTAGGAGCAGTCTATGGCTACACCTTC CASSLGAVYGYTF
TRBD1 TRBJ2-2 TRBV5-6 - TGTGCCAGCAGCTTGGGGGGACAGGGGTACACCGGGGAGCTGTTTTTT CASSLGGQGYTGELFF
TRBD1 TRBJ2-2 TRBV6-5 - TGTGCCAGCCGGCCGACAGGGCGCGGCGGGGAGCTGTTTTTT CASRPTGRGGELFF
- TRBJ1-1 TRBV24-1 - TGTGCCACCAGTGAACCACAGAGTGAAGCTTTCTTT CATSEPQSEAFF
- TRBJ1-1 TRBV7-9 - TGTGCCAGCAGCGTAAGACAGTTGAGCACTGAAGCTTTCTTT CASSVRQLSTEAFF
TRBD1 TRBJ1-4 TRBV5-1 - TGCGCCAGCAGCTCGGTTACAGGGGCTAATGAAAAACTGTTTTTT CASSSVTGANEKLFF
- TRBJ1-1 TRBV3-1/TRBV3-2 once TGTGCCAGCAGCCAAGGGGCGTCGAAGGGCGCCAGGAATGAAGCTTTCTTT CASSQGASKGARNEAFF
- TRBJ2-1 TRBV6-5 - TGTGCCAGCAGGCGGGACTTACAAAATGAGCAGTTCTTC CASRRDLQNEQFF
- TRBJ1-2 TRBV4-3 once TGCGCCAGCAGCCAAGAGTCAAGGACTCTCTATGGCTACACCTTC CASSQESRTLYGYTF
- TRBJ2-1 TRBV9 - TGTGCCAGCAGTTTGGAGGGGGCCCAAATTGGTTACAATGAGCAGTTCTTC CASSLEGAQIGYNEQFF
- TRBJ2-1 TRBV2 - TGTGCCAGCAGTCAACATACTAGCATTGAGCAGTTCTTC CASSQHTSIEQFF
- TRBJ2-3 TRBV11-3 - TGTGCCAGCAGCTTAGAGGTGTGTGCGGCGGAGACAGATACGCAGTATTTT CASSLEVCAAETDTQYF
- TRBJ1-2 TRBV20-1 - TGCAGTGCTAGTAACCCGGGGGCGGAGGGCTACACCTTC CSASNPGAEGYTF
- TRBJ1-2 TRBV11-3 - TGTGCCAGCAGCTTAGACGGCAGAGCTAACTATGGCTACACCTTC CASSLDGRANYGYTF
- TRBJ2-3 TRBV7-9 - TGTGCCAGCAGCTCGGAGGGCCACTTTGATACGCAGTATTTT CASSSEGHFDTQYF
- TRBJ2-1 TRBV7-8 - TGTGCCAGCAGCCAGACTAGTTTCAATGAGCAGTTCTTC CASSQTSFNEQFF
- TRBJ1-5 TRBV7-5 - TGTGCCAGAAGCCCGAAGGGAGGCGGGCAGCCCCAGCATTTT CARSPKGGGQPQHF
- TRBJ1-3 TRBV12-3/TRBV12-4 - TGTGCCAGCACCCTGACAGCTGGAAACACCATATATTTT CASTLTAGNTIYF
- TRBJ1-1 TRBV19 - TGTGCCAGCGTTAGGTGGGACACTGAAGCTTTCTTT CASVRWDTEAFF
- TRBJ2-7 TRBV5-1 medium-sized TGCGCCAGCAGCTTTATGTACAAAGGAAGTTCCTACGAGCAGTACTTC CASSFMYKGSSYEQYF
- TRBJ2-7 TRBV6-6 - TGTGCCAGCAGTTATTCAGTCGATTACGAGCAGTACTTC CASSYSVDYEQYF
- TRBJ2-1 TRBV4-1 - TGCGCCAGCAGCCAAGATGTCGAGGGGGGGCAGTTCTTC CASSQDVEGGQFF
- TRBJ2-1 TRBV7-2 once TGTGCCAGCAGCTTATTGGGACTTTCCTACAATGAGCAGTTCTTC CASSLLGLSYNEQFF